The T cell receptor beta chain under discussion was sequenced for a study of T cell clones after liver transplantation. Germline CDR1 and CDR2: SGHVS and FNYEAQ. With 3 bases removed from V and 4 bases from J, the gap between germline ends came to 9 bases. This CDR3 spans 13 amino acids. Method: immunoSEQ multiplex PCR; TCRdb's copy keeps in-frame clones and lacks some. The table records 31,000 or so clones, about 94% of them present only once. As for this clone: The target antigen is unknown.

Points from the study as a whole: These preliminary findings come from unstandardized post-transplant sampling times. Migration into the graft, not deletion, may explain lost graft donor-reactive T cells.

The clonotype originates from a human patient who received a liver transplant. Some of these T cells may belong to the graft donor. Sequenced material: CD8+ T cells from blood, taken 12 months after liver transplant. The chain joins TRBV7-6 to TRBJ1-1, with TRBD1 as a possible D gene (5 bases). CDR3 nucleotide sequence: TGTGCCAGCAGCTTCGGGGGGGTCACTGAAGCTTTCTTT. Translation gives CASSFGGVTEAFF. Full variable domain (remainder filled in from reference TRBV7-6 and TRBJ1-1): GAGVSQSPRYKVTKRGQDVALRCDPISGHVSLYWYRQALGQGPEFLTYFNYEAQQDKSGLPNDRFSAERPEGSISTLTIQRTEQRDSAMYRCASSFGGVTEAFFGQGTRLTVV.